These 2 T cell receptor beta chains share one sample of origin, sequenced in a study of chemoradiotherapy in HPV16-positive cancers. Generated by immunoSEQ multiplex PCR, the TCRdb table keeps only in-frame clones and is missing some. This sample has about 7,600 clones; about 86% occur once, and the top ten carry under 3%. Sequenced material: blood, taken from a patient who underwent chemoradiotherapy. Source of these receptors: a human donor with HPV-associated anogenital cancer.

The V call is TRBV7-9, the J call TRBJ1-1; D is unresolved. Trimming shortened V by 5 bases and J by 5 bases, and 18 bases separated the two germline ends. The CDR3 covers 15 residues. Germline CDR1 is SEHNR and CDR2 is FQNEAQ (reference sequence). The CDR3 here is CASSRLGGSETEAFF. The CDR3 bases are TGTGCCAGCAGCCGTCTCGGAGGGTCGGAGACTGAAGCTTTCTTT.

This sequence joins TRBV19 and TRBJ2-1; 8 bases are a match to TRBD2. The V gene end was trimmed by 1 base and the J gene end by 9 bases; junction bases not matched to a gene: 26. This CDR3 has 21 amino acids. Germline V gene sequence: CDR1 LNHDA, CDR2 SQIVND (reference sequence). The CDR3 protein is CASSIGRLAGFGEQLQFEQFF. DNA of the CDR3: TGTGCCAGTAGTATAGGAAGGCTAGCGGGCTTTGGAGAACAATTACAATTTGAGCAGTTCTTC. The full variable domain, its missing parts supplied by reference TRBV19 and TRBJ2-1, is DGGITQSPKYLFRKEGQNVTLSCEQNLNHDAMYWYRQDPGQGLRLIYYSQIVNDFQKGDIAEGYSVSREKKESFPLTVTSAQKNPTAFYLCASSIGRLAGFGEQLQFEQFFGPGTRLTVL.